The 2 T cell receptor beta chains below were found in one sample sequenced in a study of T cell responses to AZD1222 COVID-19 vaccine (dated by TCRdb to the early 2020s). Libraries came from the immunoSEQ multiplex PCR assay. TCRdb holds this immuneACCESS table with in-frame rearrangements only. Some clones are missing; in checked studies, unresolved V genes explain under half, and the rest has no known cause. The sample table holds some 86,000 clones, of which about 90% were seen once. Roughly 4.9% of the sample belongs to the ten largest clones. The time point label, as the study defines it: baseline before first vaccination. The sequencing used peripheral blood, collected on day 0 of AZD1222 vaccination. These TCRs come from an adult in good health.

J is TRBJ1-5 and V is TRBV4-1; D is perhaps TRBD1 (5 bases). Germline V gene lookup returns CDR1 MGHRA and CDR2 YSYEKL. The ends were cut back, 2 bases at V and 5 bases at J, with 19 bases in the middle. There are 17 residues in the CDR3. This CDR3 is CASSQLGSPGGDQPQHF. CDR3 bases: TGCGCCAGCAGCCAACTGGGATCTCCGGGGGGAGATCAGCCCCAGCATTTT.

The chain recombines TRBV7-9 with TRBJ2-5; D call uncertain. The germline V gene has CDR1 SEHNR and CDR2 FQNEAQ (reference sequence). The CDR3 has 14 residues. Trimming took off 8 bases at V and 1 base at J, with 14 bases between the two ends. The CDR3 DNA reads TGTGCCAGCCTCGACACCGGCTCCCAAGAGACCCAGTACTTC. Its translation is CASLDTGSQETQYF.